This T cell receptor (beta chain) was retrieved from a study of T cells after posttransplantation cyclophosphamide. General study points: Later post-transplant blood repertoires were often dominated by donor CD8+ memory clones. Skin or GI-infiltrating T cells shared few TRB sequences with blood. After PTCy, TRB diversity resembled that of CNI/methotrexate controls.

Between the trimmed V and J ends, which lost 5 bases and 6 bases, there was a span of 7 bases. The CDR3 totals 12 residues. CDR1 SGHTA and CDR2 FQGNSA come from the germline V gene. Assay: immunoSEQ multiplex PCR; the TCRdb copy retains only in-frame clones and omits some. This sample has just over 25,000 clones, each found more than once. This clone has ten or more counts. Its antigen is still unknown. The related graft donor's blood sample was taken on the day of bone marrow donation. The TCR was taken from a man aged 50-60 years in good health, CMV-negative, and a related stem cell transplant donor. The genes are TRBV7-2 and TRBJ1-4; D gene unclear. The source material was PBMCs. The CDR3 DNA reads TGTGCCAGCAGCGGCGGAGATGAAAAACTGTTTTTT. Translation gives CASSGGDEKLFF. The entire variable domain, with the rest obtained from reference TRBV7-2 and TRBJ1-4, is as follows: GAGVSQSPSNKVTEKGKDVELRCDPISGHTALYWYRQSLGQGLEFLIYFQGNSAPDKSGLPSDRFSAERTGGSVSTLTIQRTQQEDSAVYLCASSGGDEKLFFGSGTQLSVL.